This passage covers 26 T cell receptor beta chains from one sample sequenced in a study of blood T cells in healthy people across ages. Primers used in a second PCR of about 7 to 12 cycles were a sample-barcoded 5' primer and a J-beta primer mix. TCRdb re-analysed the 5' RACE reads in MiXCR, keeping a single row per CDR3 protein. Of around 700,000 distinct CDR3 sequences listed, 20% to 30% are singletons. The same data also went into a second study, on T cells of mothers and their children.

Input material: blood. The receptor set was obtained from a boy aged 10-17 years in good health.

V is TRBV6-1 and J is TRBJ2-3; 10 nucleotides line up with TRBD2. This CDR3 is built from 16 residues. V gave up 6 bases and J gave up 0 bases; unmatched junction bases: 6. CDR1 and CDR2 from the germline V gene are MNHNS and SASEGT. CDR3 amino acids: CASRKLAGGSTDTQYF. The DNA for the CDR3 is TGTGCCAGCAGGAAATTAGCGGGGGGAAGCACAGATACGCAGTATTTT.

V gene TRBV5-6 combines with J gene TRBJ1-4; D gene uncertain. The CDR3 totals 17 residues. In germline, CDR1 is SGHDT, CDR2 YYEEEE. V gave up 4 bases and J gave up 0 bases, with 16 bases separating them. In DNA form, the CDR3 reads TGTGCCAGCAGCCCTTGGCAGAATCTACCAACTAATGAAAAACTGTTTTTT. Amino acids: CASSPWQNLPTNEKLFF. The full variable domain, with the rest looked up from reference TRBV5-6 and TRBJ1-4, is DAGVTQSPTHLIKTRGQQVTLRCSPKSGHDTVSWYQQALGQGPQFIFQYYEEEERQRGNFPDRFSGHQFPNYSSELNVNALLLGDSALYLCASSPWQNLPTNEKLFFGSGTQLSVL.

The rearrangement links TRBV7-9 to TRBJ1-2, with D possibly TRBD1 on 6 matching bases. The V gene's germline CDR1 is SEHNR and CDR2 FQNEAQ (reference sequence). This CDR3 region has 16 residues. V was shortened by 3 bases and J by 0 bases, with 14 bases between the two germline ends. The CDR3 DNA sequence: TGTGCCAGCAGCTTTAGCAGGGGTAGGGCTAACTATGGCTACACCTTC. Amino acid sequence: CASSFSRGRANYGYTF.

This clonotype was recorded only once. In DNA form, the CDR3 reads TGTGCCAGCAGCACACGTGGACAGGTCTCCTACAATGAGCAGTTCTTC. Encoded protein: CASSTRGQVSYNEQFF. This chain joins TRBV11-3 and TRBJ2-1; 7 nucleotides agree with TRBD1. The CDR3 sequence is 16 residues long. V gave up 5 bases and J gave up 0 bases; unmatched junction bases: 7. Looked up from germline, CDR1 is SGHNT and CDR2 is YENEEA. Drawing the rest from reference TRBV11-3 and TRBJ2-1, the complete variable domain is EAGVVQSPRYKIIEKKQPVAFWCNPISGHNTLYWYLQNLGQGPELLIRYENEEAVDDSQLPKDRFSAERLKGVDSTLKIQPAELGDSAVYLCASSTRGQVSYNEQFFGPGTRLTVL.

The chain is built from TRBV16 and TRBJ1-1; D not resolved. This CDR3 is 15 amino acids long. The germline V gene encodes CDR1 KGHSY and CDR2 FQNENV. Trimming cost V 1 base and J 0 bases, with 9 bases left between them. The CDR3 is CASSQYGEMNTEAFF. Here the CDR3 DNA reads TGTGCCAGCAGCCAATACGGGGAGATGAACACTGAAGCTTTCTTT.

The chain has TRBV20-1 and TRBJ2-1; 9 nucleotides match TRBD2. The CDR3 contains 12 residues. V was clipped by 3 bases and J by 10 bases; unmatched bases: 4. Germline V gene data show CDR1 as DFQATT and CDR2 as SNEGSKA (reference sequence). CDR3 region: CSARSSGREQFF. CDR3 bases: TGCAGTGCTAGGTCGAGCGGGAGGGAGCAGTTCTTC.

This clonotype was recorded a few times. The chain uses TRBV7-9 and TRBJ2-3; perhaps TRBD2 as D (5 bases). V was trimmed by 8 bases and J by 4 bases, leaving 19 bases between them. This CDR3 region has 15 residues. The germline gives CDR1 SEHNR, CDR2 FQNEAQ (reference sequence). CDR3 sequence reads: CASPPPPAAPDTQYF. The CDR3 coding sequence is TGTGCCAGCCCTCCACCGCCAGCGGCCCCAGATACGCAGTATTTT. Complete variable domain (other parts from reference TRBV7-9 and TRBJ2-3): DTGVSQNPRHKITKRGQNVTFRCDPISEHNRLYWYRQTLGQGPEFLTYFQNEAQLEKSRLLSDRFSAERPKGSFSTLEIQRTEQGDSAMYLCASPPPPAAPDTQYFGPGTRLTVL.

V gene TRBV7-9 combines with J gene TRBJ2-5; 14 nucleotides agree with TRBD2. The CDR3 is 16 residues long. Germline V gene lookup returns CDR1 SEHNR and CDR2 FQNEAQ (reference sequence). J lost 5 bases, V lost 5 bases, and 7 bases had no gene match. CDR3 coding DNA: TGTGCCAGCAGCACCATCCGACTAGCGGGAGGGGAGACCCAGTACTTC. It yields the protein CASSTIRLAGGETQYF. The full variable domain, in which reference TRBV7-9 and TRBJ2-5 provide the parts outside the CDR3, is DTGVSQNPRHKITKRGQNVTFRCDPISEHNRLYWYRQTLGQGPEFLTYFQNEAQLEKSRLLSDRFSAERPKGSFSTLEIQRTEQGDSAMYLCASSTIRLAGGETQYFGPGTRLLVL.

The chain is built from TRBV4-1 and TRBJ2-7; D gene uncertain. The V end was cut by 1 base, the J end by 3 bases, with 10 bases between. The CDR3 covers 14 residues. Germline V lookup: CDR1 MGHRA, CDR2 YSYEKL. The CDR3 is CASSQVTQSYEQYF. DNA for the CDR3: TGCGCCAGCAGCCAAGTGACCCAGAGCTACGAGCAGTACTTC.

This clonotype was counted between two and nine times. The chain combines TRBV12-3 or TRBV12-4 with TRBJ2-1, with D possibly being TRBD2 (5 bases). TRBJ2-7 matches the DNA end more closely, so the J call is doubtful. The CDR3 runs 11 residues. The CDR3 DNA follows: TGTGCCAGCTCTAATAGCGACGAGCAGTACTTC. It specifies CASSNSDEQYF.

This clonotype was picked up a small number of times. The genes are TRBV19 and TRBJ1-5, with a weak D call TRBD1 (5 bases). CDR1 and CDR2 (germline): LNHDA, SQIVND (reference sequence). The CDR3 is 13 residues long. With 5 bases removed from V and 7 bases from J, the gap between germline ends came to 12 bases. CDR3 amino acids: CASSHGTSQPQHF. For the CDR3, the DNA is TGTGCCAGTAGTCACGGGACTTCGCAGCCCCAGCATTTT. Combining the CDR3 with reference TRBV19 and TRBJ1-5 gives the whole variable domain DGGITQSPKYLFRKEGQNVTLSCEQNLNHDAMYWYRQDPGQGLRLIYYSQIVNDFQKGDIAEGYSVSREKKESFPLTVTSAQKNPTAFYLCASSHGTSQPQHFGDGTRLSIL.

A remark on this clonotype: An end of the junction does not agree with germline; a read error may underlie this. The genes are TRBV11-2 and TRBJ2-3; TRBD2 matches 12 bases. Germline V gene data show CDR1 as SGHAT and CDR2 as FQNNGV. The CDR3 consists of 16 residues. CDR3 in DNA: TGTGCCAGTAGCTCCACTAGCGGGGGGTACACAGATACGCAGTATTTT. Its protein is CASSSTSGGYTDTQYF.

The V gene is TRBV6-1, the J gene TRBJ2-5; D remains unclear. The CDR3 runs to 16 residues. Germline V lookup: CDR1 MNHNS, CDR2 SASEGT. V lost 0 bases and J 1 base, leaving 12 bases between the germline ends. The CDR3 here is CASSEAYGSLQETQYF. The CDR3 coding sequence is TGTGCCAGCAGTGAAGCTTATGGAAGCCTCCAAGAGACCCAGTACTTC.

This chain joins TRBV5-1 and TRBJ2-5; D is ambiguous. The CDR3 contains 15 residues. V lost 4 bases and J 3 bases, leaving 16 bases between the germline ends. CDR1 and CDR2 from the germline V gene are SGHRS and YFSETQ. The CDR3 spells CASSPGVVSEETQYF. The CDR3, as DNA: TGCGCCAGCAGCCCTGGTGTGGTCTCGGAAGAGACCCAGTACTTC.

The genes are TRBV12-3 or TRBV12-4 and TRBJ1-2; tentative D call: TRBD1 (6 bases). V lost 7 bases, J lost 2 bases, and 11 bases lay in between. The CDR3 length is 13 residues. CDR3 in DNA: TGTGCCAGCACTCCGGACAGAAACTATGGCTACACCTTC. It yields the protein CASTPDRNYGYTF.

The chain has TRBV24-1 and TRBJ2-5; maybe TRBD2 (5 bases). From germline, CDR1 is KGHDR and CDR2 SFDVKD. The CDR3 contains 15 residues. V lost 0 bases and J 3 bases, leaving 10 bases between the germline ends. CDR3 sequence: CATSDLRQEEETQYF. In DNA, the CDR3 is TGTGCCACCAGTGATTTGAGGCAGGAGGAAGAGACCCAGTACTTC.

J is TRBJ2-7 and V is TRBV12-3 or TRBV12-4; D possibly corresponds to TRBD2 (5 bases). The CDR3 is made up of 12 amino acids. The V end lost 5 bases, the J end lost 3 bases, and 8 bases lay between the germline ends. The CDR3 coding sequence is TGTGCCAGCAGTACCGGGGACTACGAGCAGTACTTC. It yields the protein CASSTGDYEQYF.

The DNA of the CDR3 is TGCAGTGCTAGAATCCGGATACAGGGCCTAAATGAAAAACTGTTTTTT. Amino acid sequence: CSARIRIQGLNEKLFF. The rearrangement links TRBV20-1 to TRBJ1-4; D possibly corresponds to TRBD1 (6 bases). CDR1 and CDR2 from the germline V gene are DFQATT and SNEGSKA (reference sequence). The CDR3 contains 16 residues. The germline V and J ends were trimmed by 2 bases and 5 bases, with 18 bases remaining between them.

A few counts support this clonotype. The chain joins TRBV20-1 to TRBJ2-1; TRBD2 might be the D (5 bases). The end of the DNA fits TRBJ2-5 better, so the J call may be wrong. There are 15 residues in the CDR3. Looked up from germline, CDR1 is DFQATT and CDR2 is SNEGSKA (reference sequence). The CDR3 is CSARVAGGVGETQYF. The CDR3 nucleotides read TGCAGTGCTAGAGTCGCGGGTGGGGTCGGGGAGACCCAGTACTTC.

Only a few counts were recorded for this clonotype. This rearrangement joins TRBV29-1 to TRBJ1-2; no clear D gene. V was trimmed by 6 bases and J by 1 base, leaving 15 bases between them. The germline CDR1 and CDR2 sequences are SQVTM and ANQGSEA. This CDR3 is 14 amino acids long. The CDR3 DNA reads TGCAGCGTCGATGACCGATTAGATAACTATGGCTACACCTTC. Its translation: CSVDDRLDNYGYTF.

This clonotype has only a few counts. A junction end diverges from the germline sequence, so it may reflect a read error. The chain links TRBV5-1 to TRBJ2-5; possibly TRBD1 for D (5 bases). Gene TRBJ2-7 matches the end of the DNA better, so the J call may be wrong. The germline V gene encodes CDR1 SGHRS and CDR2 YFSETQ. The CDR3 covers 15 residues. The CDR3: CVSSLDMGKGNEQYF. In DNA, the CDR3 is TGCGTCAGCAGCTTGGATATGGGGAAGGGGAACGAGCAGTACTTC.

CDR3 in DNA: TGTGCCGGGGGGGGTAACTACCAAGATTCCTACGAGCAGTACTTC. Translating gives CAGGGNYQDSYEQYF. This chain uses TRBV6-1 with TRBJ2-1; 7 nucleotides match TRBD2. The end of the DNA aligns better with TRBJ2-7, so the J call may be wrong. This CDR3 is 15 amino acids long. In germline, CDR1 is MNHNS, CDR2 SASEGT.

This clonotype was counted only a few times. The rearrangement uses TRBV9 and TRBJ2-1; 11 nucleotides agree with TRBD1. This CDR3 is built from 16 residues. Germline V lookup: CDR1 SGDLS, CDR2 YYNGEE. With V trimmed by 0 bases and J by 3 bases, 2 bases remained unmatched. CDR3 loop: CASSVGGTGGYNEQFF. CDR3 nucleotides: TGTGCCAGCAGCGTAGGTGGGACAGGGGGCTACAATGAGCAGTTCTTC. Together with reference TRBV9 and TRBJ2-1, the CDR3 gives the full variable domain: DSGVTQTPKHLITATGQRVTLRCSPRSGDLSVYWYQQSLDQGLQFLIQYYNGEERAKGNILERFSAQQFPDLHSELNLSSLELGDSALYFCASSVGGTGGYNEQFFGPGTRLTVL.

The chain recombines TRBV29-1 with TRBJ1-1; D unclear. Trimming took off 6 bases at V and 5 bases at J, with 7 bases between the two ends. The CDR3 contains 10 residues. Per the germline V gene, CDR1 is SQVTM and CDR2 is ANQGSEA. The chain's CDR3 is CSVRVTEAFF. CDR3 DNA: TGCAGCGTCCGGGTGACTGAAGCTTTCTTT.

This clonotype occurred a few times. The CDR3 DNA is TGTGCCAGCAGTTACTCTTGGCAAGGTCTCGATGAGCAGTTCTTC. This codes for CASSYSWQGLDEQFF. The chain recombines TRBV6-5 with TRBJ2-1; the D is unclear. V was shortened by 0 bases and J by 8 bases, with 14 bases between the two germline ends. The CDR3 is made up of 15 amino acids. CDR1 is MNHEY, CDR2 SVGAGI, per germline.

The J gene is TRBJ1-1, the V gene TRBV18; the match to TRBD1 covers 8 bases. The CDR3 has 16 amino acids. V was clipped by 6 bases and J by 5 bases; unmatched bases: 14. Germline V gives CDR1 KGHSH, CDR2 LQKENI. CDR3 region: CASSLGQGITATEAFF. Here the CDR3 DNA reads TGTGCCAGCTCGCTTGGACAGGGAATTACGGCGACTGAAGCTTTCTTT.